This T cell receptor (beta chain) was found in a study of blood T cell repertoires in COVID-19. As for the study in general: The United States, Italy and Spain supplied acute and convalescent COVID-19 samples. PBMCs, B-cell-depleted T cells, or T cells provided the cDNA or gDNA that made up the material.

The CDR3 loop spans 16 amino acids. Germline CDR1 and CDR2: SEHNR and FQNEAQ (reference sequence). V lost 7 bases and J 4 bases, leaving 20 bases between the germline ends. In the source study's methods: Researchers report that nucleated cell counts were estimated from reference gene primer amplification. TCRdb's copy holds only in-frame clones and misses some; the assay was immunoSEQ multiplex PCR. V, J and clone size reflect that table, while D and trimming were determined from the DNA. This sample has roughly 220,000 clones; about 85% occur once, and the top ten carry around 5.5%. The chain recombines TRBV7-9 with TRBJ1-3, with D maybe TRBD1 (5 bases). The sequence came from a woman in her fifties or sixties who had recovered from COVID-19. Material for sequencing was peripheral blood. The CDR3 coding sequence is TGTGCCAGCACGTTGCTCAAAGGGGCTGCGGGAAACACCATATATTTT. Protein product: CASTLLKGAAGNTIYF.